This T cell receptor (beta chain) was obtained from a study of regulatory T cells in long-lasting Graves disease. Library construction for TCR beta used iRepertoire HTBI primers and Arm-PCR of CDR3 regions. Each CDR3 protein gets one entry after TCRdb re-called the multiplex PCR reads with MiXCR. The sample consists of some 500,000 distinct CDR3 sequences, 16% of them appearing once. As for time point: newly diagnosed GD, antithyroid drugs for less than 3 months. PBMCs provided the RNA from which the TCR library was made. This clonotype showed up many times. The ends lost 4 bases at V and 6 bases at J; junction bases unmatched: 10. CDR3 size: 16 residues. Germline values: CDR1 MNHEY, CDR2 SMNVEV (reference sequence). Another study also made use of these data, one on T cells in Graves' hyperthyroidism and ophthalmopathy.

This clonotype was obtained from a woman aged 35-65 years with Graves disease. Sample: peripheral blood mononuclear cells (PBMCs), taken at new diagnosis, from a patient treated with antithyroid drugs. J is TRBJ2-3 and V is TRBV27, with 10 nucleotides matching TRBD2. In DNA form, the CDR3 reads TGTGCCAGCAGTTCTGGCCGGCTAGCGGGGGCCGATACGCAGTATTTT. Amino acids: CASSSGRLAGADTQYF.